This T cell receptor (beta chain) was sequenced during a study of cytomegalovirus exposure and HLA in healthy donors. Study-level results: In the 95 to 150 validation repertoires, 85% to 95% of cluster scores exceeded 0, per a later analysis.

Only in-frame clones appear in the TCRdb table, and some are missing; sequencing was by immunoSEQ multiplex PCR. The sample consists of about 360,000 clones, approximately 90% of them appearing once. This clone has only one observation. Its antigen remains unidentified. The clonotype was recovered from a woman under 30 in good health and CMV-seronegative. The material sequenced was PBMCs.

The CDR3 sequence is CASKERETQYF. Here the CDR3 DNA reads TGTGCCAGCAAGGAGAGGGAGACCCAGTACTTC. The chain joins TRBV2 to TRBJ2-5; D unclear. Germline lookup yields CDR1 SNHLY and CDR2 FYNNEI. The length of the CDR3 is 11 residues. V was cut by 7 bases and J by 5 bases, with 8 bases left in between.